Shown below are 3 T cell receptor beta chains from a single sample sequenced in a study of blood T cell repertoires in COVID-19 (dated by TCRdb to about 2020). Library creation used the immunoSEQ multiplex PCR assay. Sourced from immuneACCESS, this table was stored by TCRdb with only in-frame sequences that have V and J called. A share of the clones is absent; for the studies checked, an unresolved V gene accounts for under half, and the remainder has no known explanation. The sample has almost 350,000 clones on record, roughly nine tenths of them singletons. The ten most abundant clones make up roughly 3.9% of the sample. Material: peripheral blood. These receptor sequences come from a woman aged 55-70 years with COVID-19, enrolled during active disease.

The chain carries TRBV10-3 and TRBJ2-5, with 11 bases identical to TRBD2. Unmatched junction bases numbered 13, after V lost 3 bases and J lost 4 bases. CDR3 length equals 18 residues. Germline CDR1 and CDR2: ENHRY and SYGVKD. In DNA, the CDR3 is TGTGCCATCAGTGACCCCTTAGGAGGGACTAGCGGACGAGAGACCCAGTACTTC. Translating gives CAISDPLGGTSGRETQYF.

The rearrangement uses TRBV30 and TRBJ1-6, with D possibly being TRBD1 (5 bases). Germline CDR1 is GTSNPN and CDR2 is SVGIG (reference sequence). There are 13 residues in the CDR3. V lost 7 bases and J 4 bases, leaving 11 bases between the germline ends. CDR3 residues: CASRGEYNSPLHF. CDR3 bases: TGTGCCTCCCGGGGGGAGTATAATTCACCCCTCCACTTT. Drawing the rest from reference TRBV30 and TRBJ1-6, the complete variable domain is SQTIHQWPATLVQPVGSPLSLECTVEGTSNPNLYWYRQAAGRGLQLLFYSVGIGQISSEVPQNLSASRPQDRQFILSSKKLLLSDSGFYLCASRGEYNSPLHFGNGTRLTVT.

Only one count was recorded for this clone. The chain uses TRBV12-3 or TRBV12-4 and TRBJ2-7; D may be TRBD1 (5 bases). The CDR3 is made up of 13 amino acids. V dropped 6 bases and J dropped 0 bases, with 9 bases sitting between them. The CDR3 DNA reads as TGTGCCAGCAGCAGGGAACGCTCCTACGAGCAGTACTTC. Translating gives CASSRERSYEQYF.